One sample yielded the 23 T cell receptor beta chains listed below, sequenced in a study of blood T cells in healthy people across ages. Using a J-beta primer mix together with a sample-barcoded 5' primer, a second PCR was run for roughly 6 to 12 cycles. TCRdb re-called the 5' RACE reads through MiXCR, storing one row per CDR3 protein. The data show around 1,700,000 distinct CDR3 sequences, about 30% seen once. The material sequenced was blood. The receptors here all came from a woman aged 25 to 45 in good health.

The chain employs TRBV20-1 and TRBJ2-1; TRBD2 matches 9 bases. Germline-derived CDR1 and CDR2 are DFQATT and SNEGSKA (reference sequence). The CDR3 consists of 14 residues. V trimming: 7 bases; J trimming: 8 bases; junction bases outside the gene matches: 12. CDR3: CSGGSGGAGYEQFF. The CDR3 DNA is TGCAGTGGGGGTAGCGGGGGAGCGGGGTATGAGCAGTTCTTC.

The CDR3 loop is CASSSWGDYGYTF. CDR3 in DNA: TGTGCCAGCAGTTCCTGGGGGGACTATGGCTACACCTTC. The chain joins TRBV12-3 or TRBV12-4 to TRBJ1-2, with TRBD1 as a possible D gene (5 bases). V was cut by 4 bases and J by 3 bases, with 9 bases left in between. This CDR3 has 13 amino acids.

The CDR3 protein is CASSPRDRFLPGGTGELFF. CDR3 coding DNA: TGTGCCAGCAGTCCCCGGGACAGGTTCCTCCCTGGGGGAACCGGGGAGCTGTTTTTT. The chain employs TRBV28 and TRBJ2-2, with TRBD1 identical over 8 bases. The CDR3 sequence is 19 residues long. V gave up 5 bases and J gave up 5 bases; unmatched junction bases: 19. The germline gives CDR1 MDHEN, CDR2 SYDVKM.

This clonotype was found many times. This rearrangement joins TRBV6-5 to TRBJ2-7; D possibly corresponds to TRBD2 (6 bases). The CDR3 runs to 14 residues. Germline CDR1 is MNHEY and CDR2 is SVGAGI. V was trimmed by 2 bases and J by 2 bases, leaving 10 bases between them. The CDR3 reads CASSYVRGTYEQYF. CDR3 DNA: TGTGCCAGCAGTTACGTGCGGGGAACCTACGAGCAGTACTTC.

This clonotype was seen at least ten times. This rearrangement joins TRBV7-9 to TRBJ2-5, with TRBD1 matching 8 bases. The CDR3 covers 14 residues. Germline V CDR1 and CDR2: SEHNR, FQNEAQ (reference sequence). V lost 5 bases, J lost 2 bases, and 4 bases stayed unmatched. The chain's CDR3 is CASSRDRKQETQYF. The DNA for the CDR3 is TGTGCCAGCAGCCGGGACAGGAAACAAGAGACCCAGTACTTC.

The J gene is TRBJ1-1, the V gene TRBV11-2; D is undetermined. CDR1 and CDR2 (germline): SGHAT, FQNNGV. CDR3 size: 13 residues. V was pared by 2 bases and J by 4 bases, with 8 bases between. The CDR3 DNA is TGTGCCAGCAGCTTACGGCAGATCACTGAAGCTTTCTTT. It is translated as CASSLRQITEAFF. Variable domain in full (rest from reference TRBV11-2 and TRBJ1-1): EAGVAQSPRYKIIEKRQSVAFWCNPISGHATLYWYQQILGQGPKLLIQFQNNGVVDDSQLPKDRFSAERLKGVDSTLKIQPAKLEDSAVYLCASSLRQITEAFFGQGTRLTVV.

This clonotype was counted ten times or more. The gene calls are TRBV7-2 and TRBJ2-6; D gene uncertain. The CDR3 spans 14 residues. Germline V gene sequence: CDR1 SGHTA, CDR2 FQGNSA. V shed 4 bases and J shed 5 bases, with 9 bases lying between them. The CDR3 region is CASSSDRRANVLTF. The CDR3 coding sequence is TGTGCCAGCAGCTCTGACCGGCGGGCCAACGTCCTGACTTTC.

This clonotype has just a few counts. V is TRBV12-3 or TRBV12-4 and J is TRBJ2-5; D unclear. Gene TRBJ2-7 matches the end of the DNA better, so the J call may be wrong. CDR3 size: 13 residues. CDR3 in DNA: TGTGCCAGCAGTTTCGACACGCCCTACGAGCAGTACTTC. Translated: CASSFDTPYEQYF.

The table lists this clonotype with a count of one. The chain uses TRBV7-2 and TRBJ2-7; 7 bases line up with TRBD2. This CDR3 comprises 18 residues. Per germline, CDR1 SGHTA and CDR2 FQGNSA. V lost 11 bases to trimming and J lost 4 bases; unmatched junction nucleotides: 26. The CDR3 reads CASWKRDSFPSSIYEQYF. DNA for the CDR3: TGTGCCTCCTGGAAGCGGGACTCCTTTCCCTCTTCTATTTACGAGCAGTACTTC.

This clonotype was seen ten or more times. The CDR3 DNA reads as TGCAGTGCCACAGGACAGCTAAGTAAAGAGACCCAGTACTTC. Protein product: CSATGQLSKETQYF. The rearrangement uses TRBV20-1 and TRBJ2-5, with a tentative D call TRBD1 (6 bases). V gave up 6 bases and J gave up 3 bases, with 17 bases separating them. This CDR3 contains 14 residues. Germline V CDR1 and CDR2: DFQATT, SNEGSKA (reference sequence).

The gene calls are TRBV5-1 and TRBJ1-1, with D possibly matching TRBD1 (6 bases). V lost 3 bases and J lost 0, with 12 bases in between. The CDR3 sequence is 15 residues long. CDR1 is SGHRS and CDR2 is YFSETQ in the germline V gene. CDR3 region: CASSSGQTLNTEAFF. In nucleotides, the CDR3 is TGCGCCAGCAGCTCCGGACAGACGTTGAACACTGAAGCTTTCTTT.

The chain links TRBV20-1 to TRBJ2-5; 8 nucleotides line up with TRBD2. The J segment lost 2 bases and the V segment lost 6 bases, leaving 8 bases of the junction unmatched. This CDR3 comprises 14 residues. CDR1 is DFQATT and CDR2 is SNEGSKA in the germline V gene (reference sequence). CDR3 DNA sequence: TGCAGTGCCAGTCCGGGGGGGTCACAAGAGACCCAGTACTTC. Protein sequence: CSASPGGSQETQYF.

The chain has TRBV5-1 and TRBJ2-5; 9 bases align to TRBD1. After removal of 4 bases from V and 3 bases from J, the junction contained 7 bases not matched to a gene. CDR1 is SGHRS, CDR2 YFSETQ, per germline. The CDR3 has 15 amino acids. The CDR3 reads CASSMGQGQKETQYF. CDR3 nucleotides: TGCGCCAGCAGCATGGGACAGGGACAAAAAGAGACCCAGTACTTC.

The chain has TRBV7-2 and TRBJ2-7; a possible D gene is TRBD2 (5 bases). V shed 4 bases and J shed 2 bases, with 18 bases lying between them. The CDR3 spans 16 residues. The V gene's germline CDR1 is SGHTA and CDR2 FQGNSA. The CDR3 here is CASSSDLFGVAYEQYF. The CDR3 bases are TGTGCCAGCAGCTCAGATCTGTTCGGGGTAGCCTACGAGCAGTACTTC.

This clonotype was seen a handful of times. This chain links TRBV20-1 with TRBJ2-1; D not certain. There are 12 residues in the CDR3. Trimming stripped 4 bases from V and 9 bases from J, with 13 bases between. Germline CDR1 and CDR2: DFQATT and SNEGSKA (reference sequence). CDR3 in amino acids: CSAIPRPGEQFF. CDR3 DNA sequence: TGCAGTGCTATACCGAGGCCAGGTGAGCAGTTCTTC.

This clonotype was observed a few times. This chain links TRBV24-1 with TRBJ2-4; 7 bases are shared with TRBD2. CDR1 and CDR2 from the germline V gene are KGHDR and SFDVKD. The J segment lost 13 bases and the V segment lost 4 bases, leaving 21 bases of the junction unmatched. CDR3 length: 17 amino acids. The CDR3 bases are TGTGCCACCAGTGACGAAAAGCGGGGTCCGTCTCAGCGTGAGCAGTACTTC. Translated: CATSDEKRGPSQREQYF.

This clonotype was seen only once. A single base separates this from a much larger clone, so it may be a read error. The CDR3 region has the DNA TGCGCCAGCAGCGGCGGGAGAGTTAATGAGCAGTACTTC. Translation: CASSGGRVNEQYF. V is TRBV5-1 and J is TRBJ2-5; 7 nucleotides align to TRBD2. The CDR3 length is 13 residues. CDR1 is SGHRS and CDR2 is YFSETQ in the germline V gene. V was clipped by 4 bases and J by 11 bases; unmatched bases: 11. Full variable domain (outside the CDR3, taken from reference TRBV5-1 and TRBJ2-5): KAGVTQTPRYLIKTRGQQVTLSCSPISGHRSVSWYQQTPGQGLQFLFEYFSETQRNKGNFPGRFSGRQFSNSRSEMNVSTLELGDSALYLCASSGGRVNEQYFGPGTRLLVL.

This clonotype was seen many times. The chain has TRBV5-1 and TRBJ2-5, with D unresolved. CDR3 length: 14 residues. Germline CDR1 is SGHRS and CDR2 is YFSETQ. Trimming left V 6 bases short and J 0 bases short, with 12 bases between. The CDR3 reads CASNPRPYQETQYF. CDR3 nucleotide sequence: TGCGCCAGCAATCCTAGACCGTACCAAGAGACCCAGTACTTC.

V is TRBV12-3 or TRBV12-4 and J is TRBJ1-2; D is unclear. This CDR3 region has 13 residues. V was trimmed by 2 bases and J by 1 base, leaving 5 bases between them. The DNA of the CDR3 is TGTGCCAGCAGTTTATTACTTAACTATGGCTACACCTTC. The encoded protein is CASSLLLNYGYTF.

The J gene is TRBJ2-5, the V gene TRBV6-6, with 8 bases aligning to TRBD2. The CDR3 totals 17 residues. Germline V gene lookup returns CDR1 MNHNY and CDR2 SVGAGI (reference sequence). The V segment lost 7 bases and the J segment 11 bases; nucleotides outside the gene matches: 24. The CDR3 loop reads CASNPRLGGRIDNEQYF. CDR3 DNA sequence: TGTGCCAGCAACCCACGCCTTGGCGGGAGGATAGACAATGAGCAGTACTTC.

The sample holds many counts of this clonotype. The chain employs TRBV5-1 and TRBJ2-5, with D possibly TRBD1 on 6 matching bases. Germline CDR1 SGHRS, CDR2 YFSETQ. Deletions cut 4 bases from V and 1 base from J, with 14 bases between. The length of the CDR3 is 15 residues. CDR3 DNA: TGCGCCAGCAGCACCCGTGGGGACACCCAAGAGACCCAGTACTTC. Translating gives CASSTRGDTQETQYF.

This clonotype was counted between two and nine times. The chain couples TRBV29-1 to TRBJ2-7; no clear D. CDR1 SQVTM and CDR2 ANQGSEA come from the germline V gene. This CDR3 has 10 amino acids. Trimming shortened V by 7 bases and J by 5 bases, and 9 bases separated the two germline ends. The CDR3 DNA reads TGCAGCGCGCTGGGGAACGAGCAGTACTTC. Protein product: CSALGNEQYF.

This clonotype came up many times. J is TRBJ2-3 and V is TRBV5-1, with 11 bases that match TRBD2. The CDR3 extends over 16 amino acids. V lost 0 bases and J lost 3; bases outside the gene matches: 3. CDR1 is SGHRS and CDR2 is YFSETQ in the germline V gene. Here the CDR3 reads CASSLGGTSGTDTQYF. The CDR3 bases are TGCGCCAGCAGCTTGGGGGGGACTAGCGGAACAGATACGCAGTATTTT.